A single sample gave rise to the 30 T cell receptor beta chains below, sequenced in a study of blood T cell repertoires in COVID-19. Libraries were prepared by immunoSEQ multiplex PCR; TCRdb keeps only in-frame clonotypes and omits some of them. The sample has roughly 270,000 clones, around 90% seen once; the top ten hold about 9.8%. Input material: peripheral blood. All receptors derive from a man aged 18 to 30 with active or convalescent COVID-19.

V gene TRBV27 combines with J gene TRBJ1-2; TRBD1 matches 8 bases. Germline V CDR1 and CDR2: MNHEY, SMNVEV (reference sequence). The junction had 6 bases not matched to a gene; V was cut back by 6 bases and J by 3 bases. This CDR3 is built from 14 residues. The CDR3 DNA reads as TGTGCCAGCAGACAGGGGGGCACACACTATGGCTACACCTTC. As protein: CASRQGGTHYGYTF.

This chain joins TRBV7-3 and TRBJ1-1, with D possibly TRBD1 on 5 matching bases. CDR1 SGHTA and CDR2 FQGTGA come from the germline V gene. The CDR3 contains 15 residues. Trimming removed 2 bases at V and 3 bases at J, with 13 bases between. In nucleotides, the CDR3 is TGTGCCAGCAGCTTAGTTATGCAGGGCGACACTGAAGCTTTCTTT. Its protein product is CASSLVMQGDTEAFF.

As concerns this clone: The same CDR3 arises from other DNA sequences in this sample as well. V gene TRBV4-1 combines with J gene TRBJ1-5, with TRBD1 as a possible D gene (5 bases). Germline CDR1 MGHRA, CDR2 YSYEKL. The CDR3 runs 15 residues. V was clipped by 0 bases and J by 1 base, with 7 bases between them. CDR3 residues: CASSQDRGSNQPQHF. CDR3 DNA sequence: TGCGCCAGCAGCCAAGATAGGGGAAGCAATCAGCCCCAGCATTTT.

V gene TRBV25-1 combines with J gene TRBJ1-6; 7 nucleotides agree with TRBD1. The V gene end was trimmed by 4 bases and the J gene end by 7 bases; junction bases not matched to a gene: 7. The CDR3 has 15 residues. CDR1 and CDR2 from the germline V gene are MGHDK and SYGVNS. For the CDR3, the DNA is TGTGCCAGCAGTGCCTGGACAGGAGAGAATTCACCCCTCCACTTT. This translates into CASSAWTGENSPLHF.

This sequence joins TRBV4-1 and TRBJ1-3; D is unresolved. The germline CDR1 and CDR2 sequences are MGHRA and YSYEKL. Trimming left V 2 bases short and J 1 base short, with 3 bases between. This CDR3 is 13 amino acids long. CDR3 region: CASSQQSGNTIYF. The CDR3 nucleotides read TGCGCCAGCAGCCAACAATCTGGAAACACCATATATTTT.

V gene TRBV24-1 combines with J gene TRBJ1-2, with D possibly TRBD1 on 5 matching bases. Trimming took off 4 bases at V and 7 bases at J, with 6 bases between the two ends. There are 11 residues in the CDR3. Germline values: CDR1 KGHDR, CDR2 SFDVKD. Here the CDR3 reads CATSDGGGYTF. The CDR3 bases are TGTGCCACCAGTGACGGGGGTGGCTACACCTTC.

V is TRBV6-6 and J is TRBJ2-2; 9 bases match TRBD2. CDR3 size: 14 residues. Trimming removed 8 bases from V and 8 bases from J; junction bases left unmatched: 9. CDR1 is MNHNY and CDR2 is SVGAGI in the germline V gene (reference sequence). CDR3 in DNA: TGTGCCAGCGGGTATAGCGGGGGAGCAGGGGAGCTGTTTTTT. Its protein product is CASGYSGGAGELFF.

This clone has a handful of counts. The V and J genes are TRBV19 and TRBJ1-5; 9 bases are shared with TRBD1. This CDR3 is built from 16 residues. Germline CDR1 is LNHDA and CDR2 is SQIVND (reference sequence). With V trimmed by 4 bases and J by 6 bases, 10 bases remained unmatched. This chain's CDR3 is CASSTTYRGPGQPQHF. The CDR3 DNA reads TGTGCCAGTAGTACAACGTACAGGGGGCCCGGTCAGCCCCAGCATTTT.

V is TRBV9 and J is TRBJ1-2; 9 nucleotides align to TRBD1. CDR1 is SGDLS and CDR2 is YYNGEE in the germline V gene. J gave up 5 bases and V 4 bases, and 9 bases lay outside the gene matches. The CDR3 has 15 amino acids. The CDR3 region has the DNA TGTGCCAGCAGCCCTTCTTCCGGGACAGGGTATGGCTACACCTTC. This encodes CASSPSSGTGYGYTF.

The chain couples TRBV5-6 to TRBJ2-7, with 8 bases fitting TRBD1. V lost 4 bases to trimming and J lost 4 bases; unmatched junction nucleotides: 13. The germline CDR1 and CDR2 sequences are SGHDT and YYEEEE. This CDR3 is 16 amino acids long. The CDR3 region has the DNA TGTGCCAGCAGCATAGACAGGGGAGTAAGGTGGTACGAGCAGTACTTC. This sequence encodes CASSIDRGVRWYEQYF.

The CDR3 here is CASTDREGFTDTQYF. CDR3 nucleotides: TGCGCCAGCACGGACAGGGAAGGTTTCACAGATACGCAGTATTTT. The chain couples TRBV10-2 to TRBJ2-3; 8 bases agree with TRBD1. Germline CDR1 and CDR2: WSHSY and SAAADI. V was clipped by 7 bases and J by 2 bases; unmatched bases: 8. This CDR3 has 15 residues.

The rearrangement uses TRBV10-2 and TRBJ2-7; D is possibly TRBD2 (6 bases). Trimming left V 0 bases short and J 5 bases short, with 20 bases between. This CDR3 contains 17 residues. Per germline, CDR1 WSHSY and CDR2 SAAADI. The CDR3 is CASSESMGGPPGDEQYF. In DNA form, the CDR3 reads TGCGCCAGCAGTGAGTCAATGGGAGGACCCCCGGGGGACGAGCAGTACTTC.

The chain employs TRBV7-2 and TRBJ1-6, with D possibly TRBD1 on 6 matching bases. The CDR3 spans 15 residues. Germline V lookup: CDR1 SGHTA, CDR2 FQGNSA. V gave up 1 base and J gave up 9 bases, with 13 bases separating them. The DNA for the CDR3 is TGTGCCAGCAGCTTAGTGGATAGGGGGAGTTCACCCCTCCACTTT. Residues: CASSLVDRGSSPLHF.

V is TRBV21-1 and J is TRBJ2-2; the table assigns TRBD1, which was not confirmed against the DNA. TRBV21-1 is a recognized pseudogene. This CDR3 region has 15 residues. The CDR3 bases are TGTGCCAGCAGCAAGGGACAGATGAACACCGGGGAGCTGTTTTTT. Translated, it gives CASSKGQMNTGELFF.

This clone appeared once. This chain links TRBV4-3 with TRBJ1-4; 12 bases align to TRBD1. The V gene's germline CDR1 is LGHNA and CDR2 YSLEER. Trimming removed 0 bases from V and 8 bases from J; junction bases left unmatched: 4. The CDR3 is 16 amino acids. The CDR3 nucleotides are TGCGCCAGCAGCCAAGATCAGGGGACAGGGGGCGAAAAACTGTTTTTT. Encoded protein: CASSQDQGTGGEKLFF.

The V call is TRBV5-4, the J call TRBJ2-7; maybe TRBD1 (6 bases). V was pared by 4 bases and J by 5 bases, with 13 bases between. The CDR3 spans 13 residues. Germline-derived CDR1 and CDR2 are SGHNT and YYREEE (reference sequence). The CDR3 bases are TGTGCCAGCAGCCGGCAGGGGAGAAACGAGCAGTACTTC. Translating gives CASSRQGRNEQYF.

The rearrangement joins TRBV5-6 to TRBJ1-5; D is uncertain. Germline V gene sequence: CDR1 SGHDT, CDR2 YYEEEE. Trimming took off 3 bases at V and 6 bases at J, with 13 bases between the two ends. The CDR3 is 14 residues long. The CDR3 DNA reads TGTGCCAGCAGCTCAAACCCGAATAGTCAGCCCCAGCATTTT. This sequence encodes CASSSNPNSQPQHF.

The V gene is TRBV2, the J gene TRBJ1-2; 9 bases are shared with TRBD1. This CDR3 contains 13 residues. With 10 bases clipped from V and 8 bases from J, the junction kept 11 bases outside the gene matches. The V gene's germline CDR1 is SNHLY and CDR2 FYNNEI. For the CDR3, the DNA is TGTGCCACCAGACCCGGGACAGGGTGGGGCTACACCTTC. Residues: CATRPGTGWGYTF.

The CDR3 DNA is TGTGCCAGCAGCTCTCCCGGGACAGTGGGCTATGGCTACACCTTC. Protein sequence: CASSSPGTVGYGYTF. The chain recombines TRBV7-9 with TRBJ1-2, with 7 bases that match TRBD1. CDR3 length equals 15 residues. The germline V gene has CDR1 SEHNR and CDR2 FQNEAQ (reference sequence). V gave up 4 bases and J gave up 4 bases; unmatched junction bases: 9.

This chain uses TRBV9 with TRBJ2-1; D gene ambiguous. The ends were cut back, 0 bases at V and 4 bases at J, with 8 bases in the middle. Germline V gene data show CDR1 as SGDLS and CDR2 as YYNGEE. The CDR3 is 14 residues long. The CDR3 loop reads CASSVATRYNEQFF. For the CDR3, the DNA is TGTGCCAGCAGCGTAGCTACTCGGTACAATGAGCAGTTCTTC.

The gene calls are TRBV2 and TRBJ1-4; D ambiguous. CDR1 and CDR2 (germline): SNHLY, FYNNEI. V was clipped by 2 bases and J by 7 bases, with 11 bases between them. The CDR3 has 14 residues. The CDR3 loop is CASSEMGIVEKLFF. The CDR3 nucleotides are TGTGCCAGCAGTGAAATGGGCATCGTTGAAAAACTGTTTTTT. Based on the CDR3 plus reference TRBV2 and TRBJ1-4, the full variable domain is EPEVTQTPSHQVTQMGQEVILRCVPISNHLYFYWYRQILGQKVEFLVSFYNNEISEKSEIFDDQFSVERPDGSNFTLKIRSTKLEDSAMYFCASSEMGIVEKLFFGSGTQLSVL.

As for this clone: The identical CDR3 is also encoded by other nucleotide sequences in the sample. The chain recombines TRBV27 with TRBJ1-3, with a possible D match to TRBD1 (5 bases). The germline CDR1 and CDR2 sequences are MNHEY and SMNVEV (reference sequence). The CDR3 is made up of 13 amino acids. The V and J ends lost 5 bases and 1 base respectively, with 6 bases between them. The chain's CDR3 is CASSPGSGNTIYF. CDR3 nucleotide sequence: TGTGCCAGCAGTCCAGGGTCTGGAAACACCATATATTTT.

The rearrangement uses TRBV18 and TRBJ1-2; D is undetermined. The germline gives CDR1 KGHSH, CDR2 LQKENI. CDR3 length: 14 residues. Trimming removed 3 bases at V and 2 bases at J, with 10 bases between. For the CDR3, the DNA is TGTGCCAGCTCACCCAACAGCATCAACTATGGCTACACCTTC. The encoded protein is CASSPNSINYGYTF.

The chain employs TRBV4-3 and TRBJ1-1; D might be TRBD1 (5 bases). V lost 3 bases and J 1 base, leaving 9 bases between the germline ends. This CDR3 is built from 14 residues. Germline lookup yields CDR1 LGHNA and CDR2 YSLEER. DNA for the CDR3: TGCGCCAGCAGCCACGATACAGGGAACACTGAAGCTTTCTTT. Translated: CASSHDTGNTEAFF.

The V and J genes are TRBV5-6 and TRBJ2-5; 8 bases line up with TRBD1. With V trimmed by 3 bases and J by 1 base, 2 bases remained unmatched. The CDR3 loop spans 14 amino acids. Germline CDR1 and CDR2: SGHDT and YYEEEE. For the CDR3, the DNA is TGTGCCAGCAGCTCGGGACAGGTCCAAGAGACCCAGTACTTC. This sequence encodes CASSSGQVQETQYF.

This clone was picked up a small number of times. The chain combines TRBV5-5 with TRBJ2-1, with 8 nucleotides matching TRBD2. Germline loops: CDR1 SGHKS, CDR2 YYEKEE (reference sequence). Trimming at V came to 6 bases and at J to 1 base, leaving 9 bases not matched to a gene. The CDR3 totals 16 residues. The CDR3 reads CASTPGAGESYNEQFF. CDR3 bases: TGTGCCAGCACCCCAGGAGCGGGGGAATCCTACAATGAGCAGTTCTTC.

The chain links TRBV10-2 to TRBJ2-1; 9 bases line up with TRBD2. V shed 4 bases and J 9 bases; nucleotides not matched to a gene: 13. The CDR3 totals 16 residues. Germline V CDR1 and CDR2: WSHSY, SAAADI. This CDR3 reads CASSAGSRGGLSEQFF. CDR3 bases: TGCGCCAGCAGTGCTGGGTCGCGGGGGGGCCTTTCTGAGCAGTTCTTC.

The chain is built from TRBV6-4 and TRBJ2-1, with TRBD1 matching 10 bases. Germline V gene data show CDR1 as MRHNA and CDR2 as SNTAGT. The CDR3 has 15 amino acids. Unmatched junction bases numbered 6, after V lost 5 bases and J lost 5 bases. For the CDR3, the DNA is TGTGCCAGCAGTCCCGGGACAGGGGAACACAATGAGCAGTTCTTC. The encoded protein is CASSPGTGEHNEQFF.

V is TRBV7-2 and J is TRBJ2-3, with 7 bases lining up with TRBD1. Germline loops: CDR1 SGHTA, CDR2 FQGNSA. The CDR3 covers 14 residues. J was trimmed by 4 bases and V by 1 base; bases with no gene match: 2. The CDR3 protein is CASSLDRGSDTQYF. The CDR3 region has the DNA TGTGCCAGCAGCTTAGACAGGGGTTCAGATACGCAGTATTTT.

This chain connects TRBV7-9 to TRBJ2-3; 14 bases map to TRBD2. The CDR3 covers 17 residues. The ends lost 1 base at V and 7 bases at J; junction bases unmatched: 7. The V gene's germline CDR1 is SEHNR and CDR2 FQNEAQ (reference sequence). The CDR3 protein is CASSLGTSGGPSNTQYF. DNA of the CDR3: TGTGCCAGCAGCTTAGGGACTAGCGGGGGGCCATCTAATACGCAGTATTTT. Full variable domain (missing parts from reference TRBV7-9 and TRBJ2-3): DTGVSQNPRHKITKRGQNVTFRCDPISEHNRLYWYRQTLGQGPEFLTYFQNEAQLEKSRLLSDRFSAERPKGSFSTLEIQRTEQGDSAMYLCASSLGTSGGPSNTQYFGPGTRLTVL.